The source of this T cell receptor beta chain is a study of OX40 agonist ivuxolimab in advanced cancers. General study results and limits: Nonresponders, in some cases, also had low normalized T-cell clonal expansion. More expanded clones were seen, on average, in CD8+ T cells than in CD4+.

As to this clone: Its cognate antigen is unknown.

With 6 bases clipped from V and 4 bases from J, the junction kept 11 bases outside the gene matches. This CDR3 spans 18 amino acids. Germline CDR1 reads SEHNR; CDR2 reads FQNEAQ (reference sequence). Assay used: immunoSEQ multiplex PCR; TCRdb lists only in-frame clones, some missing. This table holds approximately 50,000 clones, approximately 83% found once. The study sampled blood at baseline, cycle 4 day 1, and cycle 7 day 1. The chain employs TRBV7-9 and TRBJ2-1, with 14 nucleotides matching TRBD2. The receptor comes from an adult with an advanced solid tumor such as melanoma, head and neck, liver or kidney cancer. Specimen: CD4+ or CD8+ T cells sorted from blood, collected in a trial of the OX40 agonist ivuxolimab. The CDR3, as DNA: TGTGCCAGCAGTCCAGGGACTAGCGGGGGTCCCGGGTACAATGAGCAGTTCTTC. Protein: CASSPGTSGGPGYNEQFF.